The clone carrying this TCR beta chain was seen only a few times. Its target is not known. The second PCR ran about 6 to 12 cycles with a sample-barcoded 5' primer and J-beta primers. TCRdb reprocessed the 5' RACE reads via MiXCR and lists one record per CDR3 protein. The sample consists of about 1,400,000 distinct CDR3 sequences, around 42% of them appearing once. This entry is derived from a study of blood T cells in healthy people across ages. Regarding the study as a whole: The recorded TCR beta diversity per million T cells decreased in a roughly linear manner with age.

The CDR3 totals 15 residues. Germline V gives CDR1 SGHRS, CDR2 YFSETQ. V was shortened by 3 bases and J by 0 bases, with 11 bases between the two germline ends. The chain uses TRBV5-1 and TRBJ2-3; D is perhaps TRBD2 (5 bases). Sequencing was performed on blood. The TCR originated in a woman younger than 35 in good health. This CDR3 is CASSSWTQSTDTQYF. CDR3 nucleotide sequence: TGCGCCAGCAGCTCGTGGACTCAAAGCACAGATACGCAGTATTTT.